The following is a T cell receptor (beta chain) sequence with its context. Profiling relied on immunoSEQ multiplex PCR, and the TCRdb table lists in-frame clones only, not all of them. The sample consists of some 300,000 clones, nearly 90% of them appearing once. Participant ages covered roughly 18 to 89 years across 24 US areas. The sample comes from a study of blood T cell repertoires in COVID-19. Study in general: In each case, the material was cDNA or gDNA derived from T cells, B-cell-depleted T cells, or PBMCs.

The germline gives CDR1 MNHEY, CDR2 SMNVEV (reference sequence). The CDR3 length is 17 residues. With V trimmed by 6 bases and J by 2 bases, 10 bases remained unmatched. Sequencing was carried out using PBMCs or T cells enriched from blood (not recorded which). The V call is TRBV27, the J call TRBJ1-5, with TRBD1 matching over 10 bases. This sequence originates from a woman under 30 with acute COVID-19. This CDR3 is CASRVIGGTGGNQPQHF. The CDR3 DNA sequence: TGTGCCAGCAGGGTCATAGGCGGGACAGGGGGCAATCAGCCCCAGCATTTT.